Sequencing of this T cell receptor beta chain was carried out in a study of OX40 agonist ivuxolimab in advanced cancers. This CDR3 region has 13 residues. The germline V and J ends were trimmed by 7 bases and 3 bases, with 15 bases remaining between them. The germline CDR1 and CDR2 sequences are SQVTM and ANQGSEA. This table comes from immunoSEQ multiplex PCR, and its TCRdb copy is limited to in-frame clones, with some not included. The repertoire holds fewer than 65,000 clones, with about four fifths as singletons. This TCR derives from an adult with an advanced solid tumor such as melanoma, head and neck, liver or kidney cancer. The chain links TRBV29-1 to TRBJ1-1, with TRBD1 as a possible D gene (6 bases). The source was CD4+ or CD8+ T cells sorted from blood, collected in a trial of the OX40 agonist ivuxolimab. The DNA of the CDR3 is TGCAGCGGCGCGGGGGGGGCGGACACTGAAGCTTTCTTT. Translation gives CSGAGGADTEAFF.